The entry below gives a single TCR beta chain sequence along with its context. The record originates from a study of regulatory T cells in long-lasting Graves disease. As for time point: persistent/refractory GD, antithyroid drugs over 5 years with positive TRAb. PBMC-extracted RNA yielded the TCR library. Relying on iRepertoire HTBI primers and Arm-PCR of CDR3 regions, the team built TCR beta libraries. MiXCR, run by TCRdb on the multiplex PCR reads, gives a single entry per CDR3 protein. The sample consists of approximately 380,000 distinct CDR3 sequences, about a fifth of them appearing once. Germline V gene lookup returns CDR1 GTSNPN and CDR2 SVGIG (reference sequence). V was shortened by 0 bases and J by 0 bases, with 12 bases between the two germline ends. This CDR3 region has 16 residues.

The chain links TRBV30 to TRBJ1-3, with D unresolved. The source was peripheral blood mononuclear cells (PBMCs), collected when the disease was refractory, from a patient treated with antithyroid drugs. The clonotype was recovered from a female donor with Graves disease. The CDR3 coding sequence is TGTGCCTGGAGTGTACGTTCAGGAATCTCTGGAAACACCATATATTTT. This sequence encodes CAWSVRSGISGNTIYF.